Below are 27 T cell receptor beta chains sequenced from a single sample in a study of PD-1 blockade in classical Hodgkin lymphoma. Time point noted: newly diagnosed, previously untreated cHL patient sample. Clones were read by immunoSEQ multiplex PCR, and TCRdb kept only the in-frame ones, dropping some. The top ten clones hold over 2.5% of a sample with 70,000 or so clones, about 94% of them seen once. Sequencing input: peripheral blood mononuclear cells (PBMCs). The receptors were sampled from a human donor with classical Hodgkin lymphoma.

V usage is TRBV5-1 and J usage is TRBJ2-1; D gene ambiguous. The ends were cut back, 0 bases at V and 0 bases at J, with 7 bases in the middle. This CDR3 comprises 15 residues. Germline-derived CDR1 and CDR2 are SGHRS and YFSETQ. CDR3 bases: TGCGCCAGCAGCTTGGGCGAGAGCTCCTACAATGAGCAGTTCTTC. Its translation: CASSLGESSYNEQFF.

This rearrangement joins TRBV5-1 to TRBJ1-6; TRBD1 aligns across 10 bases. CDR3 size: 14 residues. The junction had 3 bases not matched to a gene; V was cut back by 4 bases and J by 8 bases. Germline-derived CDR1 and CDR2 are SGHRS and YFSETQ. CDR3 nucleotide sequence: TGCGCCAGCAGCAGAGGGACAGGGGATTCACCCCTCCACTTT. As protein: CASSRGTGDSPLHF.

The rearrangement joins TRBV6-1 to TRBJ2-7, with D maybe TRBD2 (5 bases). Germline CDR1 MNHNS, CDR2 SASEGT. V lost 6 bases and J 0 bases, leaving 15 bases between the germline ends. This CDR3 is 15 amino acids long. The CDR3 is CASRGGAAGSYEQYF. The CDR3 nucleotides are TGTGCCAGCAGAGGAGGAGCGGCGGGCTCCTACGAGCAGTACTTC.

The CDR3 bases are TGTGCCAGCAGCCGGGACCAAAAAGGCACTGAAGCTTTCTTT. Encoded protein: CASSRDQKGTEAFF. The V gene is TRBV6-5, the J gene TRBJ1-1; TRBD1 is a possible D gene (5 bases). The CDR3 spans 14 residues. V lost 6 bases and J lost 4, with 15 bases in between. Germline loops: CDR1 MNHEY, CDR2 SVGAGI.

This clone showed up just once. This chain uses TRBV11-2 with TRBJ2-7; D remains ambiguous. The CDR3 is 13 residues long. V shed 0 bases and J shed 4 bases, with 7 bases lying between them. Germline V gives CDR1 SGHAT, CDR2 FQNNGV. In DNA, the CDR3 is TGTGCCAGCAGCTTAGAAGTAAGATACGAGCAGTACTTC. Protein: CASSLEVRYEQYF.

Only a few counts were recorded for this clone. The rearrangement uses TRBV18 and TRBJ2-7; D is undetermined. This CDR3 contains 13 residues. Per germline, CDR1 KGHSH and CDR2 LQKENI. The V end was cut by 5 bases, the J end by 0 bases, with 8 bases between. CDR3 sequence reads: CASSVMSSYEQYF. For the CDR3, the DNA is TGTGCCAGCTCAGTCATGAGCTCCTACGAGCAGTACTTC.

This chain links TRBV6-5 with TRBJ1-6; D not certain. V lost 5 bases to trimming and J lost 11 bases, with 10 bases between them. The CDR3 is 12 amino acids. Germline assignment: CDR1 MNHEY and CDR2 SVGAGI. This chain's CDR3 is CASSELGPPLHF. CDR3 DNA: TGTGCCAGCAGTGAACTTGGACCACCCCTCCACTTT.

The CDR3 here is CATLRASYNSEQFF. In DNA, the CDR3 is TGTGCCACCCTTAGGGCCTCCTACAATAGTGAGCAGTTCTTC. The rearrangement links TRBV7-2 to TRBJ2-1; D is ambiguous. V was cut by 10 bases and J by 9 bases, with 22 bases left in between. Germline V gene lookup returns CDR1 SGHTA and CDR2 FQGNSA. This CDR3 contains 14 residues.

The chain uses TRBV18 and TRBJ2-3, with a possible D match to TRBD1 (6 bases). Per the germline V gene, CDR1 is KGHSH and CDR2 is LQKENI. V was cut by 5 bases and J by 2 bases, with 14 bases left in between. The CDR3 runs 15 residues. The CDR3, as DNA: TGTGCCAGCTCATCACAGGGACAAGACACAGATACGCAGTATTTT. The encoded protein is CASSSQGQDTDTQYF.

The table lists this clone with a count of one. The CDR3 DNA follows: TGTGCCAGCTCTTCCGGGGAGGGGAATGAGCAGTTCTTC. It codes for CASSSGEGNEQFF. The gene calls are TRBV11-3 and TRBJ2-1, with TRBD2 matching 7 bases. Germline CDR1 SGHNT, CDR2 YENEEA. This CDR3 region has 13 residues. Unmatched junction bases numbered 8, after V lost 8 bases and J lost 7 bases.

The V gene is TRBV7-2, the J gene TRBJ1-4, with 7 bases aligning to TRBD1. CDR3 length equals 14 residues. The germline CDR1 and CDR2 sequences are SGHTA and FQGNSA. The V segment lost 3 bases and the J segment 7 bases; nucleotides outside the gene matches: 5. Here the CDR3 DNA reads TGTGCCAGCAGCTTCCAGGGGGTGGGTGAAAAACTGTTTTTT. Protein product: CASSFQGVGEKLFF.

The rearrangement uses TRBV7-2 and TRBJ1-5; TRBD1 aligns across 10 bases. The CDR3 runs to 18 residues. After removal of 2 bases from V and 4 bases from J, the junction contained 11 bases not matched to a gene. The germline CDR1 and CDR2 sequences are SGHTA and FQGNSA. The CDR3 here is CASSLFPPGTGENQPQHF. The CDR3 nucleotides are TGTGCCAGCAGCTTATTCCCCCCAGGGACAGGGGAAAATCAGCCCCAGCATTTT. Together with reference TRBV7-2 and TRBJ1-5, the CDR3 gives the full variable domain: GAGVSQSPSNKVTEKGKDVELRCDPISGHTALYWYRQSLGQGLEFLIYFQGNSAPDKSGLPSDRFSAERTGGSVSTLTIQRTQQEDSAVYLCASSLFPPGTGENQPQHFGDGTRLSIL.

The chain joins TRBV19 to TRBJ2-7, with 10 bases identical to TRBD2. From germline, CDR1 is LNHDA and CDR2 SQIVND (reference sequence). With 5 bases clipped from V and 0 bases from J, the junction kept 7 bases outside the gene matches. The CDR3 loop spans 16 amino acids. CDR3 protein: CASSDSGGPGSYEQYF. CDR3 nucleotide sequence: TGTGCCAGTAGTGATAGCGGGGGGCCTGGCTCCTACGAGCAGTACTTC.

This chain links TRBV18 with TRBJ1-6, with TRBD1 matching over 8 bases. Unmatched junction bases numbered 6, after V lost 6 bases and J lost 5 bases. CDR3 length: 15 amino acids. Germline V gives CDR1 KGHSH, CDR2 LQKENI. CDR3 protein: CASSHPTGDNSPLHF. CDR3 nucleotides: TGTGCCAGCTCCCACCCGACAGGGGATAATTCACCCCTCCACTTT.

This rearrangement joins TRBV21-1 to TRBJ2-5; the D segment call TRBD2 is taken from the table without a DNA check. TRBV21-1 is classified as a pseudogene. CDR3 length: 14 residues. CDR3 residues: CASTHRTGEETQYF. CDR3 in DNA: TGTGCCAGCACCCACCGAACGGGGGAGGAGACCCAGTACTTC.

This clone was observed a handful of times. V and J are TRBV19 and TRBJ1-5; TRBD1 aligns across 8 bases. V was pared by 3 bases and J by 1 base, with 2 bases of the junction left unmatched. The CDR3 loop spans 15 amino acids. Germline values: CDR1 LNHDA, CDR2 SQIVND (reference sequence). The CDR3 region is CASSIQGASNQPQHF. The CDR3 DNA sequence: TGTGCCAGTAGTATTCAGGGGGCGAGCAATCAGCCCCAGCATTTT.

The chain has TRBV7-2 and TRBJ2-3; 9 bases are shared with TRBD2. The germline gives CDR1 SGHTA, CDR2 FQGNSA. Trimming took 6 bases from V and 3 from J; bases not matched to a gene: 13. This CDR3 has 17 amino acids. CDR3 nucleotide sequence: TGTGCCAGCAGGTTTTACCCTTCGAGCGGGAGGACAGATACGCAGTATTTT. It yields the protein CASRFYPSSGRTDTQYF. Drawing the rest from reference TRBV7-2 and TRBJ2-3, the complete variable domain is GAGVSQSPSNKVTEKGKDVELRCDPISGHTALYWYRQSLGQGLEFLIYFQGNSAPDKSGLPSDRFSAERTGGSVSTLTIQRTQQEDSAVYLCASRFYPSSGRTDTQYFGPGTRLTVL.

V usage is TRBV28 and J usage is TRBJ2-5; D is unresolved. Germline CDR1 MDHEN, CDR2 SYDVKM. The length of the CDR3 is 13 residues. V was clipped by 4 bases and J by 5 bases, with 11 bases between them. Here the CDR3 reads CASSSHIRETQYF. The CDR3 DNA follows: TGTGCCAGCAGTTCCCACATCCGGGAGACCCAGTACTTC.

This clone appeared once. The genes are TRBV10-2 and TRBJ1-1; no definite D call. The CDR3 is made up of 17 amino acids. V lost 1 base and J 1 base, leaving 16 bases between the germline ends. In germline, CDR1 is WSHSY, CDR2 SAAADI. The CDR3 spells CASSEFRFDWGNTEAFF. As DNA, the CDR3 is TGCGCCAGCAGTGAGTTTCGTTTCGATTGGGGGAACACTGAAGCTTTCTTT.

V gene TRBV5-1 combines with J gene TRBJ2-3, with TRBD2 identical over 11 bases. The V gene's germline CDR1 is SGHRS and CDR2 YFSETQ. This CDR3 region has 15 residues. J gave up 3 bases and V 4 bases, and 4 bases lay outside the gene matches. The CDR3 sequence: CASSLLAGGTDTQYF. CDR3 DNA sequence: TGCGCCAGCAGCCTCTTAGCGGGGGGGACAGATACGCAGTATTTT. The full variable domain, with the rest looked up from reference TRBV5-1 and TRBJ2-3, is KAGVTQTPRYLIKTRGQQVTLSCSPISGHRSVSWYQQTPGQGLQFLFEYFSETQRNKGNFPGRFSGRQFSNSRSEMNVSTLELGDSALYLCASSLLAGGTDTQYFGPGTRLTVL.

This clone was seen only a few times. V is TRBV6-6 and J is TRBJ1-1; no clear D. Germline CDR1 and CDR2: MNHNY and SVGAGI (reference sequence). V was clipped by 6 bases and J by 8 bases, with 13 bases between them. The CDR3 runs to 12 residues. CDR3 loop: CASRASPEEAFF. CDR3 coding DNA: TGTGCCAGCAGGGCAAGCCCAGAGGAAGCTTTCTTT.

To note about this clone: This sample also contains other DNA sequences that code for the same CDR3. V usage is TRBV18 and J usage is TRBJ1-2, with 9 bases matching TRBD1. Germline trimming cut 6 bases from V and 6 bases from J; bases unmatched to any gene: 5. CDR3 length: 13 amino acids. Germline V gene sequence: CDR1 KGHSH, CDR2 LQKENI. This chain's CDR3 is CASSQGQGDGYTF. The CDR3 DNA reads TGTGCCAGCTCCCAGGGACAGGGAGATGGCTACACCTTC.

The CDR3 region is CASSLGTGLKQFF. CDR3 nucleotides: TGCGCCAGCAGCTTGGGGACAGGGCTCAAGCAGTTCTTC. This chain uses TRBV5-1 with TRBJ2-1, with 8 nucleotides matching TRBD1. This CDR3 comprises 13 residues. J lost 11 bases, V lost 0 bases, and 4 bases had no gene match. Germline V gene data show CDR1 as SGHRS and CDR2 as YFSETQ. Full variable domain (remainder filled in from reference TRBV5-1 and TRBJ2-1): KAGVTQTPRYLIKTRGQQVTLSCSPISGHRSVSWYQQTPGQGLQFLFEYFSETQRNKGNFPGRFSGRQFSNSRSEMNVSTLELGDSALYLCASSLGTGLKQFFGPGTRLTVL.

This clone was seen a single time. The chain carries TRBV9 and TRBJ2-7; the match to TRBD1 covers 8 bases. This CDR3 is 16 amino acids long. CDR1 SGDLS and CDR2 YYNGEE come from the germline V gene. V lost 4 bases to trimming and J lost 0 bases; unmatched junction nucleotides: 9. CDR3 nucleotides: TGTGCCAGCAGCCCGAGCAGAGACAGGGGCTCCTACGAGCAGTACTTC. It codes for CASSPSRDRGSYEQYF. Combining the CDR3 with reference TRBV9 and TRBJ2-7 gives the whole variable domain DSGVTQTPKHLITATGQRVTLRCSPRSGDLSVYWYQQSLDQGLQFLIQYYNGEERAKGNILERFSAQQFPDLHSELNLSSLELGDSALYFCASSPSRDRGSYEQYFGPGTRLTVT.

The chain carries TRBV28 and TRBJ2-7, with TRBD2 matching over 12 bases. V shed 6 bases and J 3 bases; nucleotides not matched to a gene: 12. Germline loops: CDR1 MDHEN, CDR2 SYDVKM. The CDR3 is 17 residues long. The CDR3 region has the DNA TGTGCCAGCAGATCTAACCTCGGACTAGCGGGAAGCTACGAGCAGTACTTC. Protein product: CASRSNLGLAGSYEQYF.

The J gene is TRBJ2-1, the V gene TRBV5-6; D gene unclear. The CDR3 loop spans 15 amino acids. V lost 2 bases, J lost 6 bases, and 15 bases lay in between. The germline CDR1 and CDR2 sequences are SGHDT and YYEEEE. The CDR3 region has the DNA TGTGCCAGCAGCTTTAGAGCCGGTTCGGGCAATGAGCAGTTCTTC. As protein: CASSFRAGSGNEQFF.

This clone was recorded a few times. Additional DNA sequences in this sample encode the identical CDR3. This sequence joins TRBV28 and TRBJ2-3, with D uncertain. Germline-derived CDR1 and CDR2 are MDHEN and SYDVKM. Trimming removed 3 bases from V and 2 bases from J, with 6 bases in between. The CDR3 consists of 13 residues. CDR3 sequence (DNA): TGTGCCAGCAGTTTCCTGAACACAGATACGCAGTATTTT. Translating gives CASSFLNTDTQYF.